Sequencing of this T cell receptor beta chain was carried out in a study of CXCR3-negative and CXCR3-positive naive CD8 T cells. Study as a whole: Libraries each contributed about 1.5 +/- 0.3 million TRB reads, for around 130 million in total.

To note about this clonotype: What it recognizes is unknown.

The CDR3 has 14 amino acids. The germline V gene encodes CDR1 MNHEY and CDR2 SMNVEV (reference sequence). All TRB cDNA libraries came from 5' RACE performed with UMI labels. TCRdb reprocessed the 5' RACE reads and keeps a single row for each CDR3 protein, giving no DNA. The sample's table shows approximately 100,000 distinct CDR3 sequences. Study-wide results and limits: Comparably high diversity marked both naive subsets, whereas memory CD8+ cells had much lower diversity. CXCR3-positive naive cells carried more hydrophobic TRB CDR3s than CXCR3-negative ones.

J is TRBJ2-1 and V is TRBV27. This TCR was recovered from a human donor in good health. Some clones in this sample may be carry-over from other donors' samples. The source material was naive CXCR3+ CD8+ T cells from blood. Sample subset: CD45RO-CCR7+CD27+CD95- naive CD8+ T cells expressing CXCR3 (TNR3+). CDR3 residues: CASREALAPNEQFF.